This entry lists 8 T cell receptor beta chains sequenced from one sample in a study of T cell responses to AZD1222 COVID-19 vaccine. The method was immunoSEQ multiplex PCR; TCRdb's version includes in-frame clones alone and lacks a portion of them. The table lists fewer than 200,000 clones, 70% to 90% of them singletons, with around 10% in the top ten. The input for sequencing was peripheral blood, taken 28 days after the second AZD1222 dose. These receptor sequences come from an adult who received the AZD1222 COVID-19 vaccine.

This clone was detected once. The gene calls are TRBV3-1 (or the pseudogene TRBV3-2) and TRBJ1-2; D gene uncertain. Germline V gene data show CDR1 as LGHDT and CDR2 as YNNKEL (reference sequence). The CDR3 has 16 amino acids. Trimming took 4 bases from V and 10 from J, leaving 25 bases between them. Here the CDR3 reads CASSLGLQSVGSDYTF. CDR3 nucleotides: TGTGCCAGCAGCCTCGGGCTTCAAAGTGTAGGCTCAGACTACACCTTC.

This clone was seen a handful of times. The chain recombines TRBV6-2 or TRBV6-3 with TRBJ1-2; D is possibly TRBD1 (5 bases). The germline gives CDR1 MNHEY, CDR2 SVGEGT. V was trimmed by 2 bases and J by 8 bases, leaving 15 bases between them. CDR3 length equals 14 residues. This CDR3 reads CASSYPQQARGYTF. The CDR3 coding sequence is TGTGCCAGCAGTTACCCCCAACAGGCTCGGGGCTACACCTTC.

In DNA, the CDR3 is TGTGCCAGCAGCCAAGTCTCCGCGGGGGGCGTGGGGGAGCTGTTTTTT. This encodes CASSQVSAGGVGELFF. The chain links TRBV4-2 to TRBJ2-2; TRBD2 matches at 8 bases. This CDR3 spans 16 amino acids. Trimming at V came to 1 base and at J to 8 bases, leaving 9 bases not matched to a gene. CDR1 LGHNA and CDR2 YNFKEQ come from the germline V gene.

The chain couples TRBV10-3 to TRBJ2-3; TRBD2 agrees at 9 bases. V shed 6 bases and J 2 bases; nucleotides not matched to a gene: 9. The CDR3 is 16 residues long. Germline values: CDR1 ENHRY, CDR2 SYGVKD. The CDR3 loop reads CAISPSAGGPTDTQYF. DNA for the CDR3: TGTGCCATCAGCCCCTCGGCGGGGGGGCCCACAGATACGCAGTATTTT.

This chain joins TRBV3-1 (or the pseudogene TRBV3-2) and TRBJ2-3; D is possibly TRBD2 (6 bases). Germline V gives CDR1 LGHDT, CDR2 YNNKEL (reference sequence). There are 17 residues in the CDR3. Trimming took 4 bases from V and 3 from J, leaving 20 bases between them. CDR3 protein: CASSPERGGQGTDTQYF. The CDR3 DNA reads TGTGCCAGCAGCCCCGAACGCGGAGGGCAAGGAACAGATACGCAGTATTTT.

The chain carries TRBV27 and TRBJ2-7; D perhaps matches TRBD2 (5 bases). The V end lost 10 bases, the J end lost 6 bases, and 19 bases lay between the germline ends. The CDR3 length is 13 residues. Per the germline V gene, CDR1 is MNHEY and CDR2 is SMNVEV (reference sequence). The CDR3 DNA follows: TGTGCCACAGCCCGAGGGAGTCTGGGCGAGCAGTACTTC. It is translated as CATARGSLGEQYF.

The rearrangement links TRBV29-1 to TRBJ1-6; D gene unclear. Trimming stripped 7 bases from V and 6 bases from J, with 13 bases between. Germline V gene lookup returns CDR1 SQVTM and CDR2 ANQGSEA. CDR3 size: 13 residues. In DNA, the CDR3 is TGCAGCGGGAGGGAGACTACTAATTCACCCCTCCACTTT. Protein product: CSGRETTNSPLHF. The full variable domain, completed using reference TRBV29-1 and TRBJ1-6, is SAVISQKPSRDICQRGTSLTIQCQVDSQVTMMFWYRQQPGQSLTLIATANQGSEATYESGFVIDKFPISRPNLTFSTLTVSNMSPEDSSIYLCSGRETTNSPLHFGNGTRLTVT.

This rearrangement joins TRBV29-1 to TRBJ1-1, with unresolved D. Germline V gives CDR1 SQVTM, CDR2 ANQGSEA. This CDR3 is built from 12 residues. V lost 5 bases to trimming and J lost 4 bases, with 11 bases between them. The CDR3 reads CSVRRAGTEAFF. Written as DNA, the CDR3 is TGCAGCGTTCGAAGGGCAGGCACTGAAGCTTTCTTT.